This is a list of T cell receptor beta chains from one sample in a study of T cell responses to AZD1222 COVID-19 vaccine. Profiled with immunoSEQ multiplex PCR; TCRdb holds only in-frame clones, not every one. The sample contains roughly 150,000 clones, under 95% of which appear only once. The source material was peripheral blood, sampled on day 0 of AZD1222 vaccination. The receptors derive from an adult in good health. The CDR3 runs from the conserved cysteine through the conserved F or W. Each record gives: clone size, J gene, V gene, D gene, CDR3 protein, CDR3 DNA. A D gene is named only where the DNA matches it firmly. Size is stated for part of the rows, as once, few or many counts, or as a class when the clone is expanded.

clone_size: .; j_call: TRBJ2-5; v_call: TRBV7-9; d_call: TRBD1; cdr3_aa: CASSMTGNQETQYF; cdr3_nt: TGTGCCAGCAGCATGACAGGGAACCAAGAGACCCAGTACTTC
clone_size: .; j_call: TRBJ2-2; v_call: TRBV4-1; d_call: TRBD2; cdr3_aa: CASSQGLAGHGELFF; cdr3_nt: TGCGCCAGCAGCCAAGGACTAGCGGGGCACGGGGAGCTGTTTTTT
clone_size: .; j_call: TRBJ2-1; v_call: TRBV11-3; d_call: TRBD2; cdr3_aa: CASSLDGTSGYNEQFF; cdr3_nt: TGTGCCAGCAGCTTAGATGGGACTAGCGGTTACAATGAGCAGTTCTTC
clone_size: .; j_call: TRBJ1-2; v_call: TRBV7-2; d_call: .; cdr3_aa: CASSPAGEVYGYTF; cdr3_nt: TGTGCCAGCAGCCCGGCCGGGGAGGTTTATGGCTACACCTTC
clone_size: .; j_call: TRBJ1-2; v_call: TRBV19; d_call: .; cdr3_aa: CASSIDRDTYGYTF; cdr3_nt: TGTGCCAGTAGTATAGACCGGGACACCTATGGCTACACCTTC
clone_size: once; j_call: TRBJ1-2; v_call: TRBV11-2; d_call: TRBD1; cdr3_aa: CASSWTGADGYTF; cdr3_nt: TGTGCCAGCAGTTGGACAGGGGCGGATGGCTACACCTTC
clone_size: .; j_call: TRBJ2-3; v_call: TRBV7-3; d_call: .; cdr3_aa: CASSFEPSTDTQYF; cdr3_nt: TGTGCCAGCAGCTTTGAGCCCAGCACAGATACGCAGTATTTT
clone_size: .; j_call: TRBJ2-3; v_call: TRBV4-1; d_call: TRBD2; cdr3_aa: CASSPEPLASSTDTQYF; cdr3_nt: TGCGCCAGCAGCCCGGAACCACTAGCGTCTAGCACAGATACGCAGTATTTT
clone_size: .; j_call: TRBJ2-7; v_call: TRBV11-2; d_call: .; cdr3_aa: CASSLAHSSSYEQYF; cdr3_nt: TGTGCCAGCAGCTTAGCCCACAGTTCCTCCTACGAGCAGTACTTC
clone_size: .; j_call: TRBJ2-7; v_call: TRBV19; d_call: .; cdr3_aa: CASSIGPRTYEQYF; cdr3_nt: TGTGCCAGTAGTATAGGCCCACGGACCTACGAGCAGTACTTC
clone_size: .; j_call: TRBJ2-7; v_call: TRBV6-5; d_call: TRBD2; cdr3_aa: CASGRDRNYEQYF; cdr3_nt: TGTGCCAGCGGGAGGGACCGAAACTACGAGCAGTACTTC
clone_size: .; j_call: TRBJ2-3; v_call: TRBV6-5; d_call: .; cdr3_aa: CASSYRIRTDTQYF; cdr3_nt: TGTGCCAGCAGTTACAGGATTAGAACAGATACGCAGTATTTT
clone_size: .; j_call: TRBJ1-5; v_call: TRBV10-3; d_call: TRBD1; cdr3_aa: CAISQGPGQGSLADQPQHF; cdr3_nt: TGTGCCATCAGCCAAGGCCCAGGACAGGGGAGTTTGGCGGATCAGCCCCAGCATTTT
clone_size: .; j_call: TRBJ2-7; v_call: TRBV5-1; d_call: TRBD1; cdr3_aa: CASSYGTGGYEQYF; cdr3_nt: TGCGCCAGCAGTTACGGGACAGGGGGCTACGAGCAGTACTTC
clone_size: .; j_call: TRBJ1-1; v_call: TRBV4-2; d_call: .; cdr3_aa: CASSLGRGSNTEAFF; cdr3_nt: TGTGCCAGCAGCCTAGGGCGGGGTTCGAACACTGAAGCTTTCTTT
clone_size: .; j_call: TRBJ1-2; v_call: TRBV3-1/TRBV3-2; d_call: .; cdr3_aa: CASSQDGLNYGYTF; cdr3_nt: TGTGCCAGCAGCCAAGATGGCCTCAACTATGGCTACACCTTC
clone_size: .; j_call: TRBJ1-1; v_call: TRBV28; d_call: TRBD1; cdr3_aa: CASSIDMRTGDTEAFF; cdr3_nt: TGTGCCAGCAGTATAGATATGCGAACAGGGGACACTGAAGCTTTCTTT
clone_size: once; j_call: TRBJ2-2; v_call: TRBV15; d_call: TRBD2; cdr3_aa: CATRSLAEDTGELFF; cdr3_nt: TGTGCCACCAGGTCCCTAGCGGAGGACACCGGGGAGCTGTTTTTT
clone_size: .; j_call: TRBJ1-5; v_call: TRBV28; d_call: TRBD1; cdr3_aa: CASSIHRDSRNQPQHF; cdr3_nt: TGTGCCAGCAGTATACACCGGGACAGCCGCAATCAGCCCCAGCATTTT
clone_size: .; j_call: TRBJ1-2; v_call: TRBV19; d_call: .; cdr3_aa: CASSRGLNYGYTF; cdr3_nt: TGTGCCAGTAGTAGAGGGCTGAACTATGGCTACACCTTC
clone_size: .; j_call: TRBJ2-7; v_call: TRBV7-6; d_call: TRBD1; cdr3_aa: CASSLDRGNEQYF; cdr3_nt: TGTGCCAGCAGTCTCGACAGGGGGAACGAGCAGTACTTC
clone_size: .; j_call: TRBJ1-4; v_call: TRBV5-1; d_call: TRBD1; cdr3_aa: CASSLEGARNEKLFF; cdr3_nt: TGCGCCAGCAGCTTGGAGGGGGCTCGGAATGAAAAACTGTTTTTT
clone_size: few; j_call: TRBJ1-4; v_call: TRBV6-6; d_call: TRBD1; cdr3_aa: CASRDRGDEKLFF; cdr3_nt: TGTGCCAGCCGGGACAGGGGGGATGAAAAACTGTTTTTT
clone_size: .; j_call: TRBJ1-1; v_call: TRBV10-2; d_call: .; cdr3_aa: CASSESTGGSTEAFF; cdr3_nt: TGCGCCAGCAGTGAGTCGACTGGAGGGAGCACTGAAGCTTTCTTT
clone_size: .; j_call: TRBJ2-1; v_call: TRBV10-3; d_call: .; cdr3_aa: CAISESDPVLRFF; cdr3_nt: TGTGCCATCAGTGAGTCAGACCCAGTCCTGCGGTTCTTC
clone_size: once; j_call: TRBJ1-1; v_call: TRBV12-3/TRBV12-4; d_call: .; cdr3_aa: CASSLGYTEAFF; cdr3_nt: TGTGCCAGCAGTTTAGGGTACACTGAAGCTTTCTTT
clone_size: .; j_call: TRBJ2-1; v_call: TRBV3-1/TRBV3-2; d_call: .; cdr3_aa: CASSQGLNDNEQFF; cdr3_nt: TGTGCCAGCAGCCAAGGGCTTAACGACAATGAGCAGTTCTTC
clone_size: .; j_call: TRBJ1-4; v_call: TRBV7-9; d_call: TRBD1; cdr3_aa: CASSTSQGATNEKLFF; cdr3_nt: TGTGCCAGCAGTACCTCCCAGGGGGCAACTAATGAAAAACTGTTTTTT
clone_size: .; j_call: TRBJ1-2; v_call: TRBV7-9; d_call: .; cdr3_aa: CASSPHPADANYGYTF; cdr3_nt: TGTGCCAGCAGCCCCCACCCAGCAGATGCTAACTATGGCTACACCTTC
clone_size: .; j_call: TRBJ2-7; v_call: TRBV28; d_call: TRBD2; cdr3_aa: CASSFGGLSYEQYF; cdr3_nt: TGTGCCAGCAGCTTCGGGGGACTATCCTACGAGCAGTACTTC
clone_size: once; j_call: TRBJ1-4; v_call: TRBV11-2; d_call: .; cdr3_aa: CASSRRLGTTNEKLFF; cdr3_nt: TGTGCCAGCAGCCGTCGCCTGGGGACGACTAATGAAAAACTGTTTTTT
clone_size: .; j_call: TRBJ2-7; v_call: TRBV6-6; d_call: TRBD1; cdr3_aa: CASSYVQGAGEQYF; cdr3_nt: TGTGCCAGCAGTTACGTACAGGGGGCGGGTGAGCAGTACTTC
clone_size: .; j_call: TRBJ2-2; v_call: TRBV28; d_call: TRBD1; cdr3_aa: CASTATGTGTGELFF; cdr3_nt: TGTGCCAGCACCGCGACCGGGACAGGGACCGGGGAGCTGTTTTTT
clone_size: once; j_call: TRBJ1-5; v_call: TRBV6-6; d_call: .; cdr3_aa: CASSPAEHSNQPQHF; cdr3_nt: TGTGCCAGCAGCCCCGCGGAACATAGCAATCAGCCCCAGCATTTT
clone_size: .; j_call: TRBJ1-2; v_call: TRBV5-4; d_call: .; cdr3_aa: CASSFTGLVSGYTF; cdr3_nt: TGTGCCAGCAGCTTTACAGGACTTGTATCTGGCTACACCTTC
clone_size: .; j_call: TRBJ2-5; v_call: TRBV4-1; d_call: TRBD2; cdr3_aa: CASSRGLAGSQETQYF; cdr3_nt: TGCGCCAGCAGCCGGGGGCTAGCGGGGTCTCAAGAGACCCAGTACTTC
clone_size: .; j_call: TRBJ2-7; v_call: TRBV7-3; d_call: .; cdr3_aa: CASSLGPPGSYEQYF; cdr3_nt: TGTGCCAGCAGCTTAGGGCCGCCCGGGTCCTACGAGCAGTACTTC
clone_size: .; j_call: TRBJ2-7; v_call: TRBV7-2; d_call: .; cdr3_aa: CASSLAGAPSYEQYF; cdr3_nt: TGTGCCAGCAGCTTGGCAGGGGCTCCCTCCTACGAGCAGTACTTC
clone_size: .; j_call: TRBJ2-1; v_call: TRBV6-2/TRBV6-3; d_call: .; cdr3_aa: CASSSTFSPGNEQFF; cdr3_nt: TGTGCCAGCAGTTCGACTTTTAGCCCGGGGAATGAGCAGTTCTTC
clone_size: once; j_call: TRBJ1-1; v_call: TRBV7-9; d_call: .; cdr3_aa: CASSFGVTEAFF; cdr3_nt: TGTGCCAGCAGCTTCGGGGTCACTGAAGCTTTCTTT
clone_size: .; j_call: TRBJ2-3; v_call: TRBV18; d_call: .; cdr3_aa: CASSPGIRVVKTDTQYF; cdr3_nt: TGTGCCAGCTCACCCGGGATCAGGGTAGTAAAAACAGATACGCAGTATTTT